This T cell receptor beta chain was sequenced during a study of shared clonotypes between healthy human individuals (dated by TCRdb to 2018 to 2021). About the study as a whole: The cohort included three men and a couple of women between 18 and 49 years of age. Per donor, three plates each were used for CD4 naive and CD4 memory, two for CD8 naive, and one for CD8 memory. To estimate repertoire size and how much clonotypes are shared between individuals, the study performed deep sequencing of blood TCR repertoires from about five healthy adults. Libraries were prepared and TCR repertoires were sequenced by different laboratories using diverse techniques, in order to increase sequencing depth and limit assay-specific biases. Between about 0.8 and 8.9 billion PBMCs per donor were obtained by leukapheresis. Results and caveats for the whole study, not just this receptor: Pairwise subsampling indicated that sequencing depth was expected to affect the degree of clonotype sharing among donors. Clonotypes shared by all four sorted-subset donors showed higher generation probabilities than non-shared clonotypes. Naive subsets generally had larger estimated clonotype richness than memory subsets did. Incomplete sequencing was indicated by rarefaction of sorted-subset datasets, despite the large sequencing depth. Sampling was limited to blood, and TCR repertoires in tissue likely differ from TCR repertoires in blood. The small number of donors limited the genetic and exposure-history diversity represented. Sharing across a handful of donors was observed for roughly 5% of naive CD4, about 4% of naive CD8, 2% to 2.5% of memory CD4, and around 0.42% of memory CD8 clonotypes.

Notes on this clone: Its antigen remains undetermined. Per-base qualities were not stored, and no clone one base away is much larger. Other DNA sequences in the sample encode the same CDR3.

Using the deep immunoSEQ assay, TCR CDR3 regions were amplified from genomic DNA by multiplex PCR. Genomic DNA extracted from each cell subset was distributed evenly over all wells of several immunoSEQ 96-well plates, and each plate served as one replicate. For sorted subsets, roughly 200 ng of genomic DNA, equivalent to some 30,000 T cell genomes, went into each replicate PCR. Purified libraries were measured with a Qubit 3.0 fluorometer, size-checked on a Bioanalyzer 2100, and measured again with the KAPA Library Quantification kit. Every immunoSEQ 96-well plate was sequenced on a separate single-read 150-cycle Illumina NextSeq 550 flow cell. Regarding the original processing steps: Because only junctional sequences without quality scores were contained in the immunoSEQ output, filtering matching that applied to full-length reads could not be performed. To assign V/J genes and CDR3, sequences were annotated using PyIR, a Python wrapper for IgBLAST v1.9, with IMGT germline references. Any read was removed if the V/J assignment was weak (E-value above 1e-6), the CDR3 was missing, or the read contained stop codons, out-of-frame junctions, or ambiguous translated residues. A V3J clonotype was defined by an identical inferred V gene, J gene, and CDR3 amino acid sequence. Percentage overlap between repertoires was computed as shared unique clonotypes divided by the size of the smaller repertoire. Repertoire richness was assessed with RTK rarefaction, the Chao1 estimator, and Recon v2.1 estimates of unobserved clonotypes. Generation probabilities for all TCRbeta clonotypes obtained by the gDNA method from a handful of donors were computed using OLGA. Imported from immuneACCESS, the table was reduced by TCRdb to in-frame sequences with V and J called. These copies leave out some clones; in studies compared against another copy, an unresolved V gene accounts for under half, and the cause of the remainder is not known. D and trimming were read from the DNA, whereas the V and J calls and clone size are those reported in that table. The sample records over a million clones, about 80% of which are singletons. Under 0.8% of the sample is in the top ten clones.

CDR1 and CDR2 are drawn from the germline V gene: ENHRY, SYGVKD. Relative to germline, V is 3 bases shorter and J is 5 bases shorter, with 7 bases between their ends. The CDR3 starts with the cysteine, ends with the phenylalanine, and has 12 residues. Here the CDR3 DNA is all that survives: 36 bases in frame from base 1. The donors were healthy, HIV-negative adults who had no recently reported acute infections or vaccinations. Every donor was a Caucasian adult living in Nashville, Tennessee, USA. Magnetic negative selection was used to enrich CD4+ T cells, after which naive cells were positively selected on CD45RA and the negative fraction became the memory subset. Blood was obtained by leukapheresis, after which PBMCs were separated by Ficoll-Histopaque density gradient centrifugation and cryopreserved in liquid nitrogen vapor phase. Analytical flow cytometry was used to check the purity and quantity of every magnetically sorted T cell population. Each sorted fraction had its genomic DNA isolated and then quantified by UV absorbance on a Nanodrop 2000c.

Recombination connected TRBV10-3 to TRBJ1-2; the D gene remains uncertain. The receptor was derived from a man younger than 35 in good health. Some clones in this sample may be carry-over from other donors' samples. Sequenced input: memory CD4+ T cells from PBMCs. The sample's cell subset or site, from its label and the paper: CD45RA-negative fraction. In nucleotide form, the sequence is TGTGCCATCAGTGAACCGGAGTATGGCTACACCTTC. Its translation is CAISEPEYGYTF.